These 27 T cell receptor beta chains were sequenced from one sample in a study of human T cells and chemical hapten exposure. TCRdb analysed the RACE reads with MiXCR anew, one entry per CDR3 protein. Counted here are about 380,000 distinct CDR3 sequences, about 4.8% occurring once; the ten biggest clones make up approximately 2.5%. Time point defined: patch test 1, 2 weeks after DPC sensitization. Treatment noted: therapeutic diphenylcyclopropenone sensitization with weekly scalp DPC. The source material was whole blood, sampled in connection with sensitization to the hapten diphenylcyclopropenone (DPC). These receptors were collected from a woman aged 45 to 65 with alopecia areata. Some clones in this sample may be carry-over from other donors' samples.

V is TRBV3-1 and J is TRBJ2-1; TRBD2 matches 7 bases. CDR1 LGHDT and CDR2 YNNKEL come from the germline V gene (reference sequence). The CDR3 consists of 15 residues. Unmatched junction bases numbered 0, after V lost 0 bases and J lost 1 base. This chain's CDR3 is CASSQDGGSYNEQFF. The CDR3, as DNA: TGTGCCAGCAGCCAAGACGGGGGGTCCTACAATGAGCAGTTCTTC.

This clonotype showed up many times. This chain uses TRBV6-2 or TRBV6-3 with TRBJ1-1; no firm D call. The CDR3 has 13 amino acids. Germline-derived CDR1 and CDR2 are MNHEY and SVGEGT. Trimming left V 1 base short and J 0 bases short, with 3 bases between. CDR3 amino acids: CASSYFVNTEAFF. CDR3 DNA sequence: TGTGCCAGCAGTTACTTTGTGAACACTGAAGCTTTCTTT.

This clonotype was recorded at least ten times. The rearrangement links TRBV4-3 to TRBJ2-3, with 11 bases matching TRBD2. The CDR3 is made up of 17 amino acids. Germline-derived CDR1 and CDR2 are LGHNA and YSLEER. V was pared by 0 bases and J by 2 bases, with 4 bases of the junction left unmatched. DNA for the CDR3: TGCGCCAGCAGCCAAGACAGACTAGCGGGGCTCACAGATACGCAGTATTTT. Its protein is CASSQDRLAGLTDTQYF.

This chain links TRBV28 with TRBJ1-5; D possibly corresponds to TRBD1 (5 bases). Germline V gives CDR1 MDHEN, CDR2 SYDVKM. The V and J ends lost 0 bases and 7 bases respectively, with 10 bases between them. The CDR3 length is 14 residues. CDR3 loop: CASSLWAGSQPQHF. As DNA, the CDR3 is TGTGCCAGCAGTTTATGGGCAGGGAGCCAGCCCCAGCATTTT.

This clonotype has a handful of counts. The chain carries TRBV6-6 and TRBJ2-5, with D possibly TRBD2 on 6 matching bases. This CDR3 has 15 amino acids. Trimming took off 0 bases at V and 7 bases at J, with 15 bases between the two ends. The V gene's germline CDR1 is MNHNY and CDR2 SVGAGI (reference sequence). The CDR3 DNA reads TGTGCCAGCAGTTACTCGTGGGACTCCAAGGTGACCCAGTACTTC. Protein sequence: CASSYSWDSKVTQYF.

The chain is built from TRBV6-5 and TRBJ2-2; 9 bases align to TRBD1. J lost 2 bases, V lost 6 bases, and 4 bases had no gene match. This CDR3 has 15 residues. The germline CDR1 and CDR2 sequences are MNHEY and SVGAGI. CDR3 residues: CASRLDRGNTGELFF. CDR3 nucleotide sequence: TGTGCCAGCAGACTGGACAGGGGAAACACCGGGGAGCTGTTTTTT.

This clonotype was seen a few times. DNA of the CDR3: TGTGCCAGCAGCTCCCTCGACGGAACCTACGAGCAGTACTTC. This encodes CASSSLDGTYEQYF. The gene calls are TRBV5-4 and TRBJ2-7; no clear D. Trimming left V 3 bases short and J 2 bases short, with 12 bases between. The CDR3 runs to 14 residues. The germline CDR1 and CDR2 sequences are SGHNT and YYREEE (reference sequence).

This clonotype was seen ten or more times. This rearrangement joins TRBV15 to TRBJ1-3; D gene ambiguous. The germline V and J ends were trimmed by 3 bases and 1 base, with 7 bases remaining between them. CDR1 LNHNV and CDR2 YYDKDF come from the germline V gene (reference sequence). The CDR3 contains 14 residues. The CDR3 protein is CATSSGQSGNTIYF. The CDR3 coding sequence is TGTGCCACCAGCAGCGGCCAGTCTGGAAACACCATATATTTT.

V is TRBV6-1 and J is TRBJ2-1; D unclear. CDR1 and CDR2 from the germline V gene are MNHNS and SASEGT. V lost 6 bases and J lost 7, with 10 bases in between. CDR3 size: 12 residues. In nucleotides, the CDR3 is TGTGCCAGCAGGGGCAGTGATAATGAGCAGTTCTTC. It is translated as CASRGSDNEQFF.

This clonotype was recorded at least ten times. The chain joins TRBV6-2 or TRBV6-3 to TRBJ2-2; 14 nucleotides align to TRBD2. J lost 4 bases, V lost 3 bases, and 7 bases had no gene match. The germline V gene encodes CDR1 MNHEY and CDR2 SVGEGT. This CDR3 is 18 amino acids long. CDR3 DNA sequence: TGTGCCAGCAGTTATCCGGGACTAGCGGGAGCGGGCACCGGGGAGCTGTTTTTT. Its protein product is CASSYPGLAGAGTGELFF.

This clonotype appeared many times. This chain uses TRBV7-9 with TRBJ1-2; D not certain. The CDR3 is made up of 13 amino acids. Trimming pared 2 bases from V and 0 bases from J, leaving 4 bases between. Looked up from germline, CDR1 is SEHNR and CDR2 is FQNEAQ (reference sequence). The chain's CDR3 is CASSLSPNYGYTF. The CDR3 DNA reads as TGTGCCAGCAGCTTATCCCCTAACTATGGCTACACCTTC.

This clonotype was seen more than once but under ten times. The CDR3 DNA follows: TGCAGTGCCAGGGCTAACTATGGCTACACCTTC. It encodes CSARANYGYTF. This chain uses TRBV20-1 with TRBJ1-2; D perhaps matches TRBD1 (5 bases). In germline, CDR1 is DFQATT, CDR2 SNEGSKA (reference sequence). CDR3 length: 11 residues. The V and J ends lost 6 bases and 0 bases respectively, with 5 bases between them.

The chain joins TRBV28 to TRBJ1-2, with D unclear. V lost 7 bases and J 5 bases, leaving 14 bases between the germline ends. Germline CDR1 MDHEN, CDR2 SYDVKM. This CDR3 contains 13 residues. The CDR3 DNA follows: TGTGCCAGCACCGAGTCTACCAAGTATGGCTACACCTTC. Translating gives CASTESTKYGYTF.

The chain joins TRBV2 to TRBJ2-3; 7 bases align to TRBD1. J was trimmed by 5 bases and V by 8 bases; bases with no gene match: 4. Per germline, CDR1 SNHLY and CDR2 FYNNEI. The CDR3 runs 12 residues. The CDR3 reads CASCRGRDTQYF. The DNA for the CDR3 is TGTGCCAGCTGCAGGGGGAGAGATACGCAGTATTTT.

This clonotype was picked up many times. The J gene is TRBJ2-7, the V gene TRBV7-2; perhaps D is TRBD1 or TRBD2 (5 bases each). The germline V gene has CDR1 SGHTA and CDR2 FQGNSA. CDR3 length: 16 residues. The ends were cut back, 5 bases at V and 9 bases at J, with 26 bases in the middle. The CDR3 DNA reads TGTGCCAGCAGCCCCCTGCCACGTGGGACCCCATTCGGGCAGTACTTC. Encoded protein: CASSPLPRGTPFGQYF.

This clonotype was counted ten times or more. The chain combines TRBV5-1 with TRBJ1-1; 9 positions agree with TRBD1. Germline V lookup: CDR1 SGHRS, CDR2 YFSETQ. V was pared by 4 bases and J by 4 bases, with 8 bases of the junction left unmatched. CDR3 length: 15 residues. CDR3 nucleotide sequence: TGCGCCAGCAGCATCTCCACAGGGGGCACCACTGAAGCTTTCTTT. Protein: CASSISTGGTTEAFF.

This clonotype was counted at least ten times. The chain combines TRBV9 with TRBJ2-1; D is unresolved. This CDR3 spans 12 amino acids. The V gene's germline CDR1 is SGDLS and CDR2 YYNGEE. Trimming shortened V by 8 bases and J by 0 bases, and 6 bases separated the two germline ends. In DNA form, the CDR3 reads TGTGCCAGTTCCAACTCCTACAATGAGCAGTTCTTC. Its translation: CASSNSYNEQFF.

This clonotype was observed a handful of times. This sequence joins TRBV6-1 and TRBJ2-1; D call uncertain. CDR3 size: 14 residues. The V end was cut by 1 base, the J end by 8 bases, with 12 bases between. The germline V gene has CDR1 MNHNS and CDR2 SASEGT. CDR3 amino acids: CASSEGVRAHEQFF. The DNA for the CDR3 is TGTGCCAGCAGTGAAGGGGTCCGGGCCCATGAGCAGTTCTTC.

This clonotype was seen ten or more times. This chain links TRBV5-1 with TRBJ2-1; maybe TRBD2 (5 bases). The V gene lost 1 base and the J gene lost 9 bases, with 14 bases spanning the gap. The CDR3 consists of 14 residues. CDR1 and CDR2 (germline): SGHRS, YFSETQ. The CDR3 is CASSLSGLWIEQFF. CDR3 in DNA: TGCGCCAGCAGCTTGTCAGGACTCTGGATTGAGCAGTTCTTC.

This clonotype was counted many times. The rearrangement joins TRBV29-1 to TRBJ2-3; D is unclear. V gave up 3 bases and J gave up 1 base, with 8 bases separating them. CDR1 and CDR2 (germline): SQVTM, ANQGSEA. This CDR3 region has 13 residues. The DNA of the CDR3 is TGCAGCGTTGATTCCGGTCGCACAGATACGCAGTATTTT. Translation: CSVDSGRTDTQYF.

CDR3 coding DNA: TGTGCCAGCAGTTTAGTCCCCGGTGAGCAGTTCTTC. As protein: CASSLVPGEQFF. The chain uses TRBV12-3 or TRBV12-4 and TRBJ2-1; D is unresolved. The ends were cut back, 1 base at V and 9 bases at J, with 7 bases in the middle. This CDR3 contains 12 residues.

J is TRBJ1-5 and V is TRBV3-1; possible D gene TRBD1, 5 bases. The CDR3 covers 15 residues. Trimming left V 3 bases short and J 9 bases short, with 18 bases between. The germline V gene encodes CDR1 LGHDT and CDR2 YNNKEL (reference sequence). The CDR3, as DNA: TGTGCCAGCAGCCAGGGGAGACAGTCTTCTCGGCCCCAGCATTTT. Amino acid sequence: CASSQGRQSSRPQHF.

This clonotype came up a few times. The chain joins TRBV7-6 to TRBJ1-1, with D perhaps matching TRBD1 (5 bases). The CDR3 is 13 amino acids. V was trimmed by 2 bases and J by 7 bases, leaving 11 bases between them. From germline, CDR1 is SGHVS and CDR2 FNYEAQ. The CDR3 spells CASSLQGGVEAFF. The DNA for the CDR3 is TGTGCCAGCAGCTTACAGGGTGGGGTTGAAGCTTTCTTT.

This clonotype was observed many times. The chain employs TRBV11-2 and TRBJ1-1; 7 nucleotides align to TRBD1. CDR1 and CDR2 (germline): SGHAT, FQNNGV. V trimming: 0 bases; J trimming: 5 bases; junction bases outside the gene matches: 3. This CDR3 has 14 amino acids. CDR3 region: CASSLEGGWTEAFF. CDR3 nucleotide sequence: TGTGCCAGCAGCTTAGAAGGGGGCTGGACTGAAGCTTTCTTT.

In its sample, this clonotype was seen a few times. This rearrangement joins TRBV11-2 to TRBJ1-1, with D possibly matching TRBD1 (6 bases). The germline gives CDR1 SGHAT, CDR2 FQNNGV. Trimming took 4 bases from V and 7 from J, leaving 10 bases between them. This CDR3 has 12 amino acids. The CDR3 reads CASSSGAVEAFF. In DNA form, the CDR3 reads TGTGCCAGCAGCTCGGGGGCGGTTGAAGCTTTCTTT.

This chain links TRBV7-2 with TRBJ2-1; D might be TRBD2 (6 bases). The germline V gene encodes CDR1 SGHTA and CDR2 FQGNSA. This CDR3 is 13 amino acids long. V lost 4 bases and J 6 bases, leaving 10 bases between the germline ends. CDR3 loop: CASSSTSSNEQFF. CDR3 nucleotides: TGTGCCAGCAGCTCAACTAGCTCCAATGAGCAGTTCTTC.

This clonotype occurred many times. The chain couples TRBV2 to TRBJ2-7; TRBD2 aligns across 8 bases. With 5 bases clipped from V and 2 bases from J, the junction kept 8 bases outside the gene matches. This CDR3 spans 15 amino acids. Germline assignment: CDR1 SNHLY and CDR2 FYNNEI. CDR3 residues: CASSPTSGRAYEQYF. In DNA, the CDR3 is TGTGCCAGCAGTCCTACTAGCGGTCGTGCCTACGAGCAGTACTTC.